This TCR beta chain appears in the sequencing data of a study of T cell repertoires in cytomegalovirus infection. Study as a whole: CMV infection plus the matching HLA type was flagged by public TCR beta signatures. Findings of the study overall: The ex vivo response was dominated by HLA-C-restricted CMV-specific TCR beta clonotypes.

Each CDR3 protein gets one entry after TCRdb re-called the reads with MiXCR. The data show 310,000 or so distinct CDR3 sequences, roughly 25% seen once. Germline assignment: CDR1 MDHEN and CDR2 SYDVKM. V lost 6 bases and J 8 bases, leaving 19 bases between the germline ends. This CDR3 has 14 amino acids. Note on this clonotype: Antigen specificity is unknown.

The rearrangement joins TRBV28 to TRBJ1-2; tentative D call: TRBD1 (5 bases). What was sequenced was PBMCs. The TCR comes from a human donor in good health (CMV status not recorded). Some clones in this sample may be carry-over from other donors' samples. The DNA of the CDR3 is TGTGCCAGCAGCTCTCTGGACGGGGGAGCCGGCTACACCTTC. It codes for CASSSLDGGAGYTF.